The sequence of this TCR beta chain was determined in a study of blood T cell repertoires in COVID-19. The wider study: Specimens from acute and convalescent COVID-19 originated in the United States, Italy and Spain.

Enrollees, roughly 18 to 89 years old, lived in 24 US areas. Participant-given clinical history determined each cohort assignment. The CDR3 length is 15 residues. Trimming took off 6 bases at V and 0 bases at J, with 12 bases between the two ends. Germline-derived CDR1 and CDR2 are MNHEY and SVGAGI. In the authors' workflow: Reference gene primers were amplified, and this amplification served to estimate nucleated cell counts. Measured with immunoSEQ multiplex PCR; TCRdb has only the in-frame clones, and not every one. Clonal size and the V and J genes are those of that table, whereas D and trimming came from the DNA. The table shows around 330,000 clones, with about 85% occurring only once.

The receptor comes from a woman aged 30 to 39 who had been exposed to COVID-19. The sequencing sample was made of PBMCs or T cells enriched from blood (not recorded which). The V call is TRBV6-5, the J call TRBJ2-1; no clear D gene. The CDR3 spells CASSQDSSSYNEQFF. DNA of the CDR3: TGTGCCAGCAGCCAAGATAGCAGCTCCTACAATGAGCAGTTCTTC.